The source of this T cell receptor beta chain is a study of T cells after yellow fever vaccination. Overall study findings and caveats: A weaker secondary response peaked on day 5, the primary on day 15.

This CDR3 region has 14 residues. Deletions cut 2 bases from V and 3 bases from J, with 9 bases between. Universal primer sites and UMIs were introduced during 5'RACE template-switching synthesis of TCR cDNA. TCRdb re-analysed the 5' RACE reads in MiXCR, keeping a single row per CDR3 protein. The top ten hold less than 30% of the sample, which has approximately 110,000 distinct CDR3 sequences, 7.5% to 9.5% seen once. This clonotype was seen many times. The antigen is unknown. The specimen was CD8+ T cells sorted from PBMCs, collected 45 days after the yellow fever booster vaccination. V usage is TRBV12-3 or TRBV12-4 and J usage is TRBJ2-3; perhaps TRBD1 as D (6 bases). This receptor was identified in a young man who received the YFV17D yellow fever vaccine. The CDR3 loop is CASSLQGWTDTQYF. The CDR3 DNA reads TGTGCCAGCAGTTTACAGGGGTGGACAGATACGCAGTATTTT.